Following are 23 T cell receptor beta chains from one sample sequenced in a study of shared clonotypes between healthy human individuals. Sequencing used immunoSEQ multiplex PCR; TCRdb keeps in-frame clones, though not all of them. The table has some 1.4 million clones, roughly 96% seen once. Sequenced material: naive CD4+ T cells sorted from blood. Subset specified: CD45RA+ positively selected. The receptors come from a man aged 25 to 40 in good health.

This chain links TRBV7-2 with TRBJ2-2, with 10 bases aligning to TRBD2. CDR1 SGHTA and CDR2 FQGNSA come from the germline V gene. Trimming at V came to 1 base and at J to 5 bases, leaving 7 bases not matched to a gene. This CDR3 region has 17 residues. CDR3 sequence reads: CASSLGPSGRKTGELFF. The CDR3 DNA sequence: TGTGCCAGCAGCTTAGGGCCTAGCGGGAGAAAAACCGGGGAGCTGTTTTTT.

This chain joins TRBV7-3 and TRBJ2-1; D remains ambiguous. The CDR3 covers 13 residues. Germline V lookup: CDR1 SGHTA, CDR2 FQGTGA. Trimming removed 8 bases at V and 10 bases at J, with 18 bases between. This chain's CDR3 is CASVAAQGGEQFF. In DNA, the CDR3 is TGTGCCAGCGTGGCAGCCCAAGGTGGGGAGCAGTTCTTC.

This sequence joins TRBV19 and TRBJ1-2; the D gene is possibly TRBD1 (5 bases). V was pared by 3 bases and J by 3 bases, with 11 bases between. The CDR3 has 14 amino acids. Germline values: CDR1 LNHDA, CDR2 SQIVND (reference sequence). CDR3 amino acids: CASSIRLGDYGYTF. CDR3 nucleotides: TGTGCCAGTAGTATTAGACTAGGGGACTATGGCTACACCTTC.

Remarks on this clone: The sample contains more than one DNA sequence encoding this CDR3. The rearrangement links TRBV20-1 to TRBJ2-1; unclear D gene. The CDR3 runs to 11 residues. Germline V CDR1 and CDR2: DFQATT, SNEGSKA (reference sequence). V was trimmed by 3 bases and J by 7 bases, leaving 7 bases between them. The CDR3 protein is CSARVENEQFF. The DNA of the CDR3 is TGCAGTGCTAGGGTTGAAAATGAGCAGTTCTTC.

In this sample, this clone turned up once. The CDR3 DNA sequence: TGTGCCTGGAGTGTAAGGAGGTTTGATCAGCCCCAGCATTTT. Amino acid sequence: CAWSVRRFDQPQHF. The J gene is TRBJ1-5, the V gene TRBV30; no definite D call. The length of the CDR3 is 14 residues. Germline V gene data show CDR1 as GTSNPN and CDR2 as SVGIG (reference sequence). The V end was cut by 0 bases, the J end by 5 bases, with 11 bases between.

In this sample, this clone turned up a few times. Here the CDR3 DNA reads TGTGCCACCAGCAGAGATCATCGGCAGGGTGAAGACTATGGCTACACCTTC. Translating it yields CATSRDHRQGEDYGYTF. The rearrangement links TRBV15 to TRBJ1-2, with D perhaps TRBD1 (5 bases). Per the germline V gene, CDR1 is LNHNV and CDR2 is YYDKDF (reference sequence). V was pared by 0 bases and J by 3 bases, with 17 bases between. This CDR3 contains 17 residues.

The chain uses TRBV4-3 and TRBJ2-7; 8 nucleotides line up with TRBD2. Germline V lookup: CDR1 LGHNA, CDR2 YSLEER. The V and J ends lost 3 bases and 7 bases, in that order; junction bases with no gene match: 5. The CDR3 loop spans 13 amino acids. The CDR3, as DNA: TGCGCCAGCAGCCACCCCCGGGGGGGGGAGCAGTACTTC. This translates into CASSHPRGGEQYF.

DNA of the CDR3: TGTGCCAGCTCAACTTTAACCTACAATGAGCAGTTCTTC. Translated, it gives CASSTLTYNEQFF. The chain links TRBV18 to TRBJ2-1; D remains ambiguous. The CDR3 spans 13 residues. The germline V gene encodes CDR1 KGHSH and CDR2 LQKENI. With 5 bases removed from V and 2 bases from J, the gap between germline ends came to 7 bases.

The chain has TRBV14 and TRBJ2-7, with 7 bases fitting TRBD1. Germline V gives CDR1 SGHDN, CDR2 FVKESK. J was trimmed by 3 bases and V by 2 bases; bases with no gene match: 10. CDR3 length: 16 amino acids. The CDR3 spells CASSQRGGVFNYEQYF. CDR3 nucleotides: TGTGCCAGCAGCCAACGAGGGGGCGTTTTTAACTACGAGCAGTACTTC.

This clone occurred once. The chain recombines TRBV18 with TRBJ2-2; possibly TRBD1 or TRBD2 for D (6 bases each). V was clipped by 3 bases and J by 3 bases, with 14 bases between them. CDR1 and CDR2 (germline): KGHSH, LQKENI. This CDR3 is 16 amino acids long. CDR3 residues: CASSPQGRPDTGELFF. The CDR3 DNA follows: TGTGCCAGCTCACCCCAGGGGAGGCCGGACACCGGGGAGCTGTTTTTT.

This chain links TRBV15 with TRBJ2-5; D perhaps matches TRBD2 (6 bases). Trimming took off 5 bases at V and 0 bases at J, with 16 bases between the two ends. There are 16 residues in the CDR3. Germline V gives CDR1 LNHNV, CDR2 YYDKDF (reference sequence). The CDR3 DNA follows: TGTGCCACCAGCTTCCTGGGGGGAGCGTACCAAGAGACCCAGTACTTC. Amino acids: CATSFLGGAYQETQYF.

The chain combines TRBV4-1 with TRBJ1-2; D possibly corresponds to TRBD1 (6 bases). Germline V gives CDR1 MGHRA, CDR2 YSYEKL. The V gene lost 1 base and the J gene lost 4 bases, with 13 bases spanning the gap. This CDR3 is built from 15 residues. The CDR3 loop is CASSQGPGELYGYTF. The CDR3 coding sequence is TGCGCCAGCAGCCAAGGTCCAGGGGAACTCTATGGCTACACCTTC.

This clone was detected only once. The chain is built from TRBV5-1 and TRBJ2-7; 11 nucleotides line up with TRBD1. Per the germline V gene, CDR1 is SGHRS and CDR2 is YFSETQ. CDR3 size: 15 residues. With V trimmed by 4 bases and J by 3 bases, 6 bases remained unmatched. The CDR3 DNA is TGCGCCAGCAGCACAGGGACAGGGGGGCTCTACGAGCAGTACTTC. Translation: CASSTGTGGLYEQYF. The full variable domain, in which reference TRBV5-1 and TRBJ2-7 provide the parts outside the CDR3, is KAGVTQTPRYLIKTRGQQVTLSCSPISGHRSVSWYQQTPGQGLQFLFEYFSETQRNKGNFPGRFSGRQFSNSRSEMNVSTLELGDSALYLCASSTGTGGLYEQYFGPGTRLTVT.

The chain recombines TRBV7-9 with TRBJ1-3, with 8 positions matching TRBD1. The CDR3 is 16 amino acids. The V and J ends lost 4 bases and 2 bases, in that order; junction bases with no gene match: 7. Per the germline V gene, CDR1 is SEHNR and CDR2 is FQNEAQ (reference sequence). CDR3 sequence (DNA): TGTGCCAGCAGCTCAAACAGGGGGGAGACTGGAAACACCATATATTTT. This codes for CASSSNRGETGNTIYF. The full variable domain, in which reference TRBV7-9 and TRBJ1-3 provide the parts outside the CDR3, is DTGVSQNPRHKITKRGQNVTFRCDPISEHNRLYWYRQTLGQGPEFLTYFQNEAQLEKSRLLSDRFSAERPKGSFSTLEIQRTEQGDSAMYLCASSSNRGETGNTIYFGEGSWLTVV.

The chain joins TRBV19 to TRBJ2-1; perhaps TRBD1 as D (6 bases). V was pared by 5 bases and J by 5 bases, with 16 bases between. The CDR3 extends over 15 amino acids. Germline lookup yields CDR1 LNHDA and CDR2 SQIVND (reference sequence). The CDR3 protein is CASSGRPGQNNEQFF. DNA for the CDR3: TGTGCCAGTAGTGGACGGCCGGGACAAAACAATGAGCAGTTCTTC.

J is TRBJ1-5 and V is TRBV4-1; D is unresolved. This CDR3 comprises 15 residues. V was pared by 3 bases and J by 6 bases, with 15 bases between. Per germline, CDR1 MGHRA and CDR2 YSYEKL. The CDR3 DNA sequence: TGCGCCAGCAGCCAGGAACCAGGTAGACCTCAGCCCCAGCATTTT. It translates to CASSQEPGRPQPQHF.

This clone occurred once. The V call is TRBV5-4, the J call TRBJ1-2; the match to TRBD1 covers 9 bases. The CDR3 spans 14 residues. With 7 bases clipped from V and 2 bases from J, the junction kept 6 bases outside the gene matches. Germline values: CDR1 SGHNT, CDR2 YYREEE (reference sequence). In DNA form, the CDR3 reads TGTGCCAGCTTGAACAGGGGGCGAAACTATGGCTACACCTTC. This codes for CASLNRGRNYGYTF.

The CDR3 protein is CASSEARSGEVNYGYTF. CDR3 sequence (DNA): TGTGCCAGCAGTGAAGCTCGGTCAGGGGAGGTTAACTATGGCTACACCTTC. The chain links TRBV2 to TRBJ1-2; TRBD1 is a possible D gene (6 bases). Looked up from germline, CDR1 is SNHLY and CDR2 is FYNNEI. This CDR3 comprises 17 residues. The germline V and J ends were trimmed by 0 bases and 1 base, with 15 bases remaining between them.

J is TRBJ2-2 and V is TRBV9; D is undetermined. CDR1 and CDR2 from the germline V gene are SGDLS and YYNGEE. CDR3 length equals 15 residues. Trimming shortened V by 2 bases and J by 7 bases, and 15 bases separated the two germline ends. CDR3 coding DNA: TGTGCCAGCAGCGTGGGTCCGCCTCAAGGCGGGGAGCTGTTTTTT. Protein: CASSVGPPQGGELFF.

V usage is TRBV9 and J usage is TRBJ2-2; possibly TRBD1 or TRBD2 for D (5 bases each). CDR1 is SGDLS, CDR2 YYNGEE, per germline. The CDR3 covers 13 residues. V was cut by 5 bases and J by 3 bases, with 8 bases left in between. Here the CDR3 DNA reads TGTGCCAGCAGGGGGCGGGACACCGGGGAGCTGTTTTTT. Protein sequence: CASRGRDTGELFF.

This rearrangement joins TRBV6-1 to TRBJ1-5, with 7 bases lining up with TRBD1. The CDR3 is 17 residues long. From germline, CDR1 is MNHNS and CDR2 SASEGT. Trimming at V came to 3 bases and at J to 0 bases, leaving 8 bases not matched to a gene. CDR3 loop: CASSDRGSGHSNQPQHF. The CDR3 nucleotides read TGTGCCAGCAGTGACAGGGGGTCAGGACATAGCAATCAGCCCCAGCATTTT.

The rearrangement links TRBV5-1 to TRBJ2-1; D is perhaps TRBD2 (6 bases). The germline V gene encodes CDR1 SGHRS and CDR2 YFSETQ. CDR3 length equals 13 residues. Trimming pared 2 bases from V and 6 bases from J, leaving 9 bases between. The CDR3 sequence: CASSFGDFNEQFF. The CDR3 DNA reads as TGCGCCAGCAGCTTTGGGGACTTCAATGAGCAGTTCTTC.

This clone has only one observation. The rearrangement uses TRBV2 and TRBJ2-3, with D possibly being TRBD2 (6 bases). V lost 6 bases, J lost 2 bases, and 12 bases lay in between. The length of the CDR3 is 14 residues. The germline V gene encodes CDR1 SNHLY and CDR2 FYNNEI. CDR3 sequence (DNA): TGTGCCAGCAGGGGGGACTCCCACACAGATACGCAGTATTTT. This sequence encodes CASRGDSHTDTQYF.